The 10 T cell receptor beta chains reported below all come from one sample, sequenced in a study of OX40 agonist ivuxolimab in advanced cancers. Sequencing used immunoSEQ multiplex PCR; TCRdb keeps in-frame clones, though not all of them. The profile shows tens of thousands of clones, 90% to 95% of them singletons. The sequences come from CD4+ or CD8+ T cells sorted from blood, collected in a trial of the OX40 agonist ivuxolimab. The receptors originated from an adult with an advanced solid tumor such as melanoma, head and neck, liver or kidney cancer.

This chain uses TRBV28 with TRBJ2-3; 9 bases agree with TRBD2. This CDR3 has 16 amino acids. V shed 3 bases and J 0 bases; nucleotides not matched to a gene: 4. CDR1 is MDHEN, CDR2 SYDVKM, per germline. For the CDR3, the DNA is TGTGCCAGCAGTTTCCCAAGCGGGAGGAGCACAGATACGCAGTATTTT. Protein sequence: CASSFPSGRSTDTQYF. The whole variable domain, filled in from reference TRBV28 and TRBJ2-3, reads DVKVTQSSRYLVKRTGEKVFLECVQDMDHENMFWYRQDPGLGLRLIYFSYDVKMKEKGDIPEGYSVSREKKERFSLILESASTNQTSMYLCASSFPSGRSTDTQYFGPGTRLTVL.

This clone was observed a single time. The genes are TRBV18 and TRBJ2-5; 7 nucleotides match TRBD2. V lost 3 bases and J lost 5; bases outside the gene matches: 9. Germline-derived CDR1 and CDR2 are KGHSH and LQKENI. The CDR3 has 15 amino acids. CDR3 nucleotides: TGTGCCAGCTCACCTCCGGGCCGGGGAGGGGAGACCCAGTACTTC. Translating gives CASSPPGRGGETQYF.

The V call is TRBV5-5, the J call TRBJ1-2, with TRBD1 identical over 7 bases. The CDR3 has 16 residues. Per germline, CDR1 SGHKS and CDR2 YYEKEE (reference sequence). Trimming removed 0 bases from V and 3 bases from J; junction bases left unmatched: 8. In DNA form, the CDR3 reads TGTGCCAGCAGCTTGGCCCCCGGGACAGATTACTATGGCTACACCTTC. Translated, it gives CASSLAPGTDYYGYTF.

This rearrangement joins TRBV11-2 to TRBJ1-2; weak D call: TRBD1 (5 bases). This CDR3 region has 13 residues. Trimming pared 0 bases from V and 7 bases from J, leaving 9 bases between. Germline-derived CDR1 and CDR2 are SGHAT and FQNNGV. The CDR3 DNA follows: TGTGCCAGCAGCTTAGAGGGGCTCGCTGGCTACACCTTC. This gives the protein CASSLEGLAGYTF.

The chain carries TRBV6-5 and TRBJ2-7; perhaps D is TRBD1 or TRBD2 (5 bases each). Trimming removed 8 bases from V and 6 bases from J, with 14 bases in between. Germline V gene data show CDR1 as MNHEY and CDR2 as SVGAGI. The CDR3 spans 12 residues. This CDR3 is CASHRRGREQYF. The CDR3 region has the DNA TGTGCCAGCCATAGACGGGGACGCGAGCAGTACTTC.

V is TRBV19 and J is TRBJ1-5; D possibly corresponds to TRBD1 (5 bases). CDR1 LNHDA and CDR2 SQIVND come from the germline V gene (reference sequence). Trimming cost V 4 bases and J 0 bases, with 10 bases left between them. The CDR3 is 15 residues long. CDR3 bases: TGTGCCAGTAGTACATCCAGGGATAGCAATCAGCCCCAGCATTTT. It is translated as CASSTSRDSNQPQHF.

This sequence joins TRBV4-3 and TRBJ2-7; 8 bases are shared with TRBD1. CDR3 length: 14 amino acids. The V and J ends lost 1 base and 6 bases, in that order; junction bases with no gene match: 5. Germline V gene data show CDR1 as LGHNA and CDR2 as YSLEER. The CDR3 DNA follows: TGCGCCAGCAGCCAAGTATGGCAGGGGGCCGAGCAGTACTTC. Translation: CASSQVWQGAEQYF.

The chain is built from TRBV27 and TRBJ1-3; TRBD1 matches 9 bases. CDR1 and CDR2 (germline): MNHEY, SMNVEV (reference sequence). The CDR3 runs 14 residues. V dropped 7 bases and J dropped 0; count of bases not matched to a gene: 1. CDR3 nucleotide sequence: TGTGCCAGCAACAGGGGGCACTCTGGAAACACCATATATTTT. Residues: CASNRGHSGNTIYF.

The chain has TRBV5-1 and TRBJ1-5; D ambiguous. V dropped 4 bases and J dropped 0 bases, with 14 bases sitting between them. Germline V gene data show CDR1 as SGHRS and CDR2 as YFSETQ. The CDR3 length is 16 residues. The CDR3 DNA follows: TGCGCCAGCAGCCTAGACGGACTTAATAGCAATCAGCCCCAGCATTTT. Protein: CASSLDGLNSNQPQHF.

The chain uses TRBV9 and TRBJ1-2; possible D gene TRBD1, 6 bases. Trimming took off 3 bases at V and 6 bases at J, with 24 bases between the two ends. Germline assignment: CDR1 SGDLS and CDR2 YYNGEE. The CDR3 sequence is 17 residues long. The CDR3 nucleotides read TGTGCCAGCAGCGCCTACAGGGCTGATAGGCTTCTCGATGGCTACACCTTC. Translation gives CASSAYRADRLLDGYTF.